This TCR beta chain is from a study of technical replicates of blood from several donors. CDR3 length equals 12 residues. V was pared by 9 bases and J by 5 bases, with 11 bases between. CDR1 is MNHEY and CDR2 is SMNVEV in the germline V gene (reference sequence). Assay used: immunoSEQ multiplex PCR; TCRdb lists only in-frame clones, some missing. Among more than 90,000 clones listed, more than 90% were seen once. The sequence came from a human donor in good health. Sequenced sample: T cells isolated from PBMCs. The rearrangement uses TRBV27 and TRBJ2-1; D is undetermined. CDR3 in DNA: TGTGCCAGTAAGTCTGAGCACAATGAGCAGTTCTTC. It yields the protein CASKSEHNEQFF.